The T cell receptor (beta chain) described here comes from a study of cytomegalovirus exposure and HLA in healthy donors. Overall study results and limits: By HLA locus, TCR association rates varied in a later analysis, with DRB1 showing the most and HLA-C the fewest.

The germline CDR1 and CDR2 sequences are SEHNR and FQNEAQ (reference sequence). This CDR3 is 15 amino acids long. As regards this clone: Its specificity is not known. One junction end disagrees with the germline gene, perhaps due to a read error.

The study ran its PCR with 60 Vbeta and 13 Jbeta primers. Sequencing used immunoSEQ multiplex PCR; TCRdb keeps in-frame clones, though not all of them. This table holds roughly 44,000 clones, 81% found once. Sequencing used PBMCs. The chain combines TRBV7-9 with TRBJ2-7; a weak D match, TRBD1 (6 bases). The receptor's source is a man in his fifties in good health and CMV-seronegative. CDR3 DNA: TGTTCCAGCAGTCCTCGTCAGGGGAGATCCTACGAGCAGTACTTC. This translates into CSSSPRQGRSYEQYF.